The clone carrying this TCR beta chain was observed a handful of times. Its antigen is not identified. Amplified TCR beta CDR3 regions derived from RNA transcripts. Carried out on the TCR CDR3, a first-round RT-PCR used the HTBI primer set. Each CDR3 protein is one row after TCRdb ran MiXCR on the multiplex PCR reads. The table lists more than 350,000 distinct CDR3 sequences, 15% of them singletons. The data were taken from a study of T cells in Graves' hyperthyroidism and ophthalmopathy. The study, taken as a whole, reports: Stable hyperthyroidism was separated from ophthalmopathy by a model based on 13 V-J features. Peripheral blood also featured most of the thyroid clonotypes expanded above 0.001.

With 4 bases removed from V and 1 base from J, the gap between germline ends came to 13 bases. This CDR3 contains 15 residues. CDR1 and CDR2 from the germline V gene are MGHDK and SYGVNS. Every diagnosis used clinical symptoms, serum thyroxine and TRAb, thyroid ultrasound and orbital computed tomography. PBMCs stemmed from less than 13 ml fresh peripheral blood. The genes are TRBV25-1 and TRBJ2-5; possibly TRBD1 for D (6 bases). The clonotype originates from a young woman with Graves' hyperthyroidism. Specimen: blood. DNA of the CDR3: TGTGCCAGCAGTGGGCAGGGGATCGGCCAAGAGACCCAGTACTTC. Residues: CASSGQGIGQETQYF.